This paragraph covers one T cell receptor beta chain sequence. The entry originates in a study of blood T cell repertoires in COVID-19. About the study: T cells, B-cell-depleted T cells, or PBMCs provided the cDNA or gDNA that served as material.

The CDR3 contains 13 residues. Germline CDR1 GTSNPN, CDR2 SVGIG (reference sequence). The V segment lost 6 bases and the J segment 1 base; nucleotides outside the gene matches: 5. Authors' processing steps: Counts of nucleated cells, estimated from reference gene primer amplification, were obtained. The table came from immunoSEQ multiplex PCR; TCRdb's copy has only in-frame clones and leaves some out. V, J and clone size were drawn from that table, and D and trimming were deduced from the DNA. The data show about 300,000 clones, with roughly 90% seen just once and around 4.8% held by the top ten. The sample comprised PBMCs or T cells enriched from blood (not recorded which). The chain is built from TRBV30 and TRBJ1-2, with 7 bases lining up with TRBD1. This clonotype originated in a man aged 55 to 70 who had recovered from COVID-19. DNA for the CDR3: TGTGCCTGCCGGGACAGAAATAACTATGGCTACACCTTC. Translation gives CACRDRNNYGYTF.